Only a few counts were recorded for the clone carrying this T cell receptor beta chain. Its antigen is not known. This sample was included in a study of blood T cells in healthy people across ages. Overall study results and limits: There were more naive CD4+ cells and higher diversity in long-lived donors than in aged donors. Age advanced and TCR beta diversity per million T cells fell, roughly linearly.

Primers used in a second PCR of about 6 to 11 cycles were a sample-barcoded 5' primer and a J-beta primer mix. With 12 random nucleotides, a template-switch adaptor tagged each individual cDNA molecule. TCRdb redid the calling of the 5' RACE reads with MiXCR, one entry per CDR3 protein. In the table there are about 1,400,000 distinct CDR3 sequences, approximately 63% of which are singletons. The CDR3 is made up of 10 amino acids. The V gene's germline CDR1 is DFQATT and CDR2 SNEGSKA (reference sequence). V shed 8 bases and J shed 4 bases, with 9 bases lying between them. Sequencing used blood. This clonotype originated in a man younger than 35 in good health. The genes are TRBV20-1 and TRBJ2-7; tentatively, D is TRBD1 (6 bases). Here the CDR3 DNA reads TGCAGTCACCAGGGGTACGAGCAGTACTTC. Protein product: CSHQGYEQYF.